This T cell receptor (beta chain) was observed in a study of T-cell reconstitution after alpha-beta-depleted transplantation in children. Study-wide results and limits: Several hundred graft clones that had expanded were reportedly the source of alpha-beta T cells about two months after transplant.

Of note for this clonotype: The antigen is unknown.

The germline CDR1 and CDR2 sequences are MNHNS and SASEGT. This CDR3 region has 15 residues. After removal of 7 bases from V and 0 bases from J, the junction contained 8 bases not matched to a gene. Unique molecular identifiers were used in preparing the TCRbeta library. Via MiXCR, TCRdb re-called the PCR reads, giving one row per CDR3 protein. The sample includes about 440,000 distinct CDR3 sequences, about 40% of them seen just once. This rearrangement joins TRBV6-1 to TRBJ2-5; 7 bases line up with TRBD1. The sequences come from PBMCs, collected before TCRalphabeta/CD19-depleted stem cell transplant. The clonotype comes from a girl aged 2-15 years with aplastic anemia, due to receive a stem cell transplant. In DNA, the CDR3 is TGTGCCAGCACCCTGACAGGGTCGCACCAAGAGACCCAGTACTTC. Translated: CASTLTGSHQETQYF.